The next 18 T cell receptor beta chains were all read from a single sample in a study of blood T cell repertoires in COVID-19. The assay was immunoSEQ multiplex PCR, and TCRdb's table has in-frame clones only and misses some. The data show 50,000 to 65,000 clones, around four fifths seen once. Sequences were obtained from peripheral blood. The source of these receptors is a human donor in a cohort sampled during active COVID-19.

The CDR3: CASSLVAGTLYNEQFF. As DNA, the CDR3 is TGCGCCAGCAGCTTGGTGGCGGGCACATTATACAATGAGCAGTTCTTC. The V call is TRBV5-1, the J call TRBJ2-1; a weak D match, TRBD2 (5 bases). CDR3 length: 16 amino acids. The ends were cut back, 0 bases at V and 4 bases at J, with 14 bases in the middle. The germline V gene has CDR1 SGHRS and CDR2 YFSETQ.

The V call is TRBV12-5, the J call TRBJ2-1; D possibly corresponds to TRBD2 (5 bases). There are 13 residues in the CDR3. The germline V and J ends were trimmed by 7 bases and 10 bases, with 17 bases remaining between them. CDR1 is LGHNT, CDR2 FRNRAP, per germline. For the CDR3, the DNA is TGTGCTAGTGCCATAGCCGGACCGGGGGAGCAGTTCTTC. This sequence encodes CASAIAGPGEQFF.

In DNA, the CDR3 is TGCGCCAGCAGCCGAGGGGAGGGGTCCGGGACCTACAATGAGCAGTTCTTC. Protein: CASSRGEGSGTYNEQFF. The J gene is TRBJ2-1, the V gene TRBV4-1; TRBD2 agrees at 7 bases. The CDR3 totals 17 residues. CDR1 is MGHRA and CDR2 is YSYEKL in the germline V gene. Trimming at V came to 4 bases and at J to 2 bases, leaving 11 bases not matched to a gene.

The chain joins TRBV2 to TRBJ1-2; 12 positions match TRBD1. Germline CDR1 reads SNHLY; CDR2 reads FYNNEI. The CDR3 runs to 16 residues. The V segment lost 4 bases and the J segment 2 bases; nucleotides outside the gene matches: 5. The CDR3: CASSVGQGALNYGYTF. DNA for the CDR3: TGTGCCAGCAGTGTGGGACAGGGGGCGCTAAACTATGGCTACACCTTC.

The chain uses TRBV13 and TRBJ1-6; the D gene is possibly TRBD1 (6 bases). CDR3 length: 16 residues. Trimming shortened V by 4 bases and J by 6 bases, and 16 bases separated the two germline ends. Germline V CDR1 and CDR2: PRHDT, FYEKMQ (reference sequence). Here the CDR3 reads CASSWASGRGNSPLHF. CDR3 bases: TGTGCCAGCAGCTGGGCCTCGGGCAGGGGTAATTCACCCCTCCACTTT.

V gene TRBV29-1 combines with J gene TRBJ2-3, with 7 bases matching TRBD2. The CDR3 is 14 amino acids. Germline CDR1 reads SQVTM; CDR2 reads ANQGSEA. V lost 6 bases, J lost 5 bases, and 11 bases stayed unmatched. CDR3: CSVQGLVGVDTQYF. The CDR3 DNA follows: TGCAGCGTCCAAGGACTAGTTGGCGTAGATACGCAGTATTTT.

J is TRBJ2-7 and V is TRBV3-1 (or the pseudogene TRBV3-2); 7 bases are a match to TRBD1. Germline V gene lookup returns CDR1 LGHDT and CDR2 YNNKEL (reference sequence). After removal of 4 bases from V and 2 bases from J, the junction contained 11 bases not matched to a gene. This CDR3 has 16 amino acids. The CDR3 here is CASSPIGAQGAYEQYF. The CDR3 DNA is TGTGCCAGCAGCCCGATAGGAGCGCAGGGGGCCTACGAGCAGTACTTC.

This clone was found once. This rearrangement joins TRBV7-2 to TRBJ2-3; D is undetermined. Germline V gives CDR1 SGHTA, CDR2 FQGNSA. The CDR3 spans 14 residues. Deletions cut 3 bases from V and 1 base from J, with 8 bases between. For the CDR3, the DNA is TGTGCCAGCAGCTTCACGGTCGGCACAGATACGCAGTATTTT. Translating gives CASSFTVGTDTQYF.

The CDR3 bases are TGTGCCAGCAGCTTAGGACCTATAGGGGACAATGAGCAGTTCTTC. Residues: CASSLGPIGDNEQFF. V usage is TRBV7-2 and J usage is TRBJ2-1; TRBD1 might be the D (5 bases). The CDR3 consists of 15 residues. Germline V CDR1 and CDR2: SGHTA, FQGNSA. Trimming left V 1 base short and J 5 bases short, with 12 bases between.

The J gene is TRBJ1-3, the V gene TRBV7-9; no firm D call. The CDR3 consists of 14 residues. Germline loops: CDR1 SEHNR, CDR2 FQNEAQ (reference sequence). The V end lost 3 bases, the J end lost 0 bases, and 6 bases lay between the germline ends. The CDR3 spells CASSFGISGNTIYF. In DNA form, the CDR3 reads TGTGCCAGCAGCTTTGGCATCTCTGGAAACACCATATATTTT.

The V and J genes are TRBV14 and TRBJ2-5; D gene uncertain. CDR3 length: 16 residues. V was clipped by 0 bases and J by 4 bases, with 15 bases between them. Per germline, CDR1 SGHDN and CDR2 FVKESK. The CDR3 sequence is CASSQDERISGETQYF. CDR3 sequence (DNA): TGTGCCAGCAGCCAAGACGAGAGGATTAGTGGAGAGACCCAGTACTTC.

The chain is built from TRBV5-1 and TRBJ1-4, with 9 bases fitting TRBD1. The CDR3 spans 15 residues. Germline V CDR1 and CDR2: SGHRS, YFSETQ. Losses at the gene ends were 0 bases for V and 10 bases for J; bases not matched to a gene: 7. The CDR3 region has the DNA TGCGCCAGCAGCTTGGCCGGGACAGGGTATTCAAAACTGTTTTTT. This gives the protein CASSLAGTGYSKLFF.

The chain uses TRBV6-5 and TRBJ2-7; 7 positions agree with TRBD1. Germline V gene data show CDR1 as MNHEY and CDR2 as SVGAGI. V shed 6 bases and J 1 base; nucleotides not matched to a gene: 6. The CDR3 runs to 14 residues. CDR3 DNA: TGTGCCAGCAGCTCCAAGGACAGGTCCTACGAGCAGTACTTC. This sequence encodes CASSSKDRSYEQYF.

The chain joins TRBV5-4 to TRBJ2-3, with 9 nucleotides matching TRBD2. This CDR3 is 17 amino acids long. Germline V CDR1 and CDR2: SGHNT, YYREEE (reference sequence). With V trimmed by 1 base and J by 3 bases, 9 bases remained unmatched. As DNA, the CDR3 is TGTGCCAGCAGCTTGAGTAGTCGGACTAGCGCGACAGATACGCAGTATTTT. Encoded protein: CASSLSSRTSATDTQYF.

In DNA, the CDR3 is TGTGCCAGCAGCTTAGCACGACAGCCCTCCTACGAGCAGTACTTC. Translating it yields CASSLARQPSYEQYF. The J gene is TRBJ2-7, the V gene TRBV11-2; possible D gene TRBD1, 5 bases. Germline CDR1 SGHAT, CDR2 FQNNGV. Trimming shortened V by 1 base and J by 0 bases, and 10 bases separated the two germline ends. The CDR3 consists of 15 residues. The whole variable domain, filled in from reference TRBV11-2 and TRBJ2-7, reads EAGVAQSPRYKIIEKRQSVAFWCNPISGHATLYWYQQILGQGPKLLIQFQNNGVVDDSQLPKDRFSAERLKGVDSTLKIQPAKLEDSAVYLCASSLARQPSYEQYFGPGTRLTVT.

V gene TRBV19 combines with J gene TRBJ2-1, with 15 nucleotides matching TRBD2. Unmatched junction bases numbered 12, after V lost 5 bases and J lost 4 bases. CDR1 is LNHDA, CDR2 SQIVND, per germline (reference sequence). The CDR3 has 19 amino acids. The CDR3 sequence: CASSASPGLAGGPYNEQFF. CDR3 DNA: TGTGCCAGTAGTGCTTCTCCGGGACTAGCGGGAGGACCTTACAATGAGCAGTTCTTC.

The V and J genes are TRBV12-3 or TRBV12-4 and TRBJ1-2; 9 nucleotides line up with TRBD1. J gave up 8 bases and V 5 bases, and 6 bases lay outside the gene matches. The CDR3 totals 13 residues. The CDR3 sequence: CASSPGTGFGYTF. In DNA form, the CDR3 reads TGTGCCAGCAGTCCCGGGACAGGGTTCGGCTACACCTTC.

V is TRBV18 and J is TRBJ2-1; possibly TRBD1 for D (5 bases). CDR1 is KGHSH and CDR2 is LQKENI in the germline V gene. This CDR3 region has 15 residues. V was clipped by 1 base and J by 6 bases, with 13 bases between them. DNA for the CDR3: TGTGCCAGCTCACCACGGCAGGGTGGTAGCAATGAGCAGTTCTTC. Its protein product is CASSPRQGGSNEQFF.